This TCR beta chain was profiled in a study of beta chain features in type 1 diabetes. Study results and limitations: For Type 1 diabetes patients, all four CD4+ subsets carried TCRB CDR3s that were moderately but significantly shorter.

This CDR3 has 14 amino acids. The V gene lost 1 base and the J gene lost 4 bases, with 11 bases spanning the gap. CDR1 SGHRS and CDR2 YFSETQ come from the germline V gene. All of the isolated RNA was reverse transcribed, so expressed TCRB transcripts were sequenced. The repertoire was sequenced with immunoSEQ multiplex PCR; TCRdb's copy has only in-frame clones and lacks some. The sample consists of hundreds of thousands of clones, roughly an eighth of them appearing once. A remark on this clone: The target antigen is unknown.

J is TRBJ1-1 and V is TRBV5-1, with unresolved D. The sequencing input was naive CD4+ T cells from blood. The sequence was obtained from a man aged 18 to 29 with type 1 diabetes. The CDR3 DNA follows: TGCGCCAGCAGCTTGTTTACGTCCGGCACTGAAGCTTTCTTT. It yields the protein CASSLFTSGTEAFF.